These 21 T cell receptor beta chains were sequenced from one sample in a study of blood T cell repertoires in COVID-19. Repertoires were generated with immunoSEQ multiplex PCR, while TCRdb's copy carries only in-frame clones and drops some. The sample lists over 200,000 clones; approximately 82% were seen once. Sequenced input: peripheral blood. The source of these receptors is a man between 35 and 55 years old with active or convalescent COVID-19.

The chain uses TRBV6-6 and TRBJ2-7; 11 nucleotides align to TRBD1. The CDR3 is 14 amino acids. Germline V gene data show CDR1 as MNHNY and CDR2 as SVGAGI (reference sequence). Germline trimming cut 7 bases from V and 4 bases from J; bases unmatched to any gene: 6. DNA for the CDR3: TGTGCCAGCACCCGGACAGGGGGCGGTTACGAGCAGTACTTC. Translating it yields CASTRTGGGYEQYF.

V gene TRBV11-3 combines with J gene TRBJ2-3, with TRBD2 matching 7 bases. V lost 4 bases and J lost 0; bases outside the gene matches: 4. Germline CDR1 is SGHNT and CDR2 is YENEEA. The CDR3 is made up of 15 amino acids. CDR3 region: CASSSGLVSTDTQYF. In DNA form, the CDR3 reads TGTGCCAGCAGCTCCGGACTAGTGAGCACAGATACGCAGTATTTT.

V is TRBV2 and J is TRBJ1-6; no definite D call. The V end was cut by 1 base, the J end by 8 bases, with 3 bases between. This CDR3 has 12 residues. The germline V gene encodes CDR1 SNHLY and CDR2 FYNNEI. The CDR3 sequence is CASSEDYSPLHF. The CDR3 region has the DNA TGTGCCAGCAGTGAAGACTATTCACCCCTCCACTTT.

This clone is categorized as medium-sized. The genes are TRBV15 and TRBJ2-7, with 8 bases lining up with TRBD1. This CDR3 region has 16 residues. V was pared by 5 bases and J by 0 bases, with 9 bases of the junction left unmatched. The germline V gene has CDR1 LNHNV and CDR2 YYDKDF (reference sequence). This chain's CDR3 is CATSVEPGTGSYEQYF. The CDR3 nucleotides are TGTGCCACCAGCGTAGAACCCGGGACAGGCTCCTACGAGCAGTACTTC. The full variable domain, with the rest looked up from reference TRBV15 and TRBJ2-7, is DAMVIQNPRYQVTQFGKPVTLSCSQTLNHNVMYWYQQKSSQAPKLLFHYYDKDFNNEADTPDNFQSRRPNTSFCFLDIRSPGLGDTAMYLCATSVEPGTGSYEQYFGPGTRLTVT.

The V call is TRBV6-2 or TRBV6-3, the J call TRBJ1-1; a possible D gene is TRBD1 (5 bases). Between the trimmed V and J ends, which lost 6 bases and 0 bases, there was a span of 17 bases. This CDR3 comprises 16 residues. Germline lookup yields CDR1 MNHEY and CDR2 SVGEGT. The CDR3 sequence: CASSPRGERMNTEAFF. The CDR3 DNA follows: TGTGCCAGCAGCCCCCGGGGGGAGAGGATGAACACTGAAGCTTTCTTT.

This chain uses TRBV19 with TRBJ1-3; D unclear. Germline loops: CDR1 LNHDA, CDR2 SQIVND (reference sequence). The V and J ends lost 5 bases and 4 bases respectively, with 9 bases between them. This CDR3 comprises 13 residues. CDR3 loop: CASSLEEGNTIYF. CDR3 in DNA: TGTGCCAGTAGTCTCGAGGAGGGAAACACCATATATTTT. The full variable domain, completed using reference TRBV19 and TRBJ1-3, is DGGITQSPKYLFRKEGQNVTLSCEQNLNHDAMYWYRQDPGQGLRLIYYSQIVNDFQKGDIAEGYSVSREKKESFPLTVTSAQKNPTAFYLCASSLEEGNTIYFGEGSWLTVV.

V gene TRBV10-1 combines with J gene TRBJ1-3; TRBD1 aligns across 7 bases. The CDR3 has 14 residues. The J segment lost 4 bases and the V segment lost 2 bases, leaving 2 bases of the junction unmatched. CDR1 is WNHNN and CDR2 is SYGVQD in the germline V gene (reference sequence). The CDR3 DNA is TGCGCCAGCAGTGAGCGAGGGGGCGGAAACACCATATATTTT. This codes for CASSERGGGNTIYF.

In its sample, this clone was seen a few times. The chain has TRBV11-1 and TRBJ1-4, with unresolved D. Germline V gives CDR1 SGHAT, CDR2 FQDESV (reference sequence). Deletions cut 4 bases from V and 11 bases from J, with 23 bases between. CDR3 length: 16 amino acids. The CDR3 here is CASSSTALIGSGKLFF. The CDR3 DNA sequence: TGTGCCAGCAGCTCCACGGCGCTGATAGGTTCCGGGAAACTGTTTTTT.

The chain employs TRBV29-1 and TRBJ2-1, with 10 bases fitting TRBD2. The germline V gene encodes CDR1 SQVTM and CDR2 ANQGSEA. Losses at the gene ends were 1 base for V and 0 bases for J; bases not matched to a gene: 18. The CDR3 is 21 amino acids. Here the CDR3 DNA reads TGCAGCGTTGAAGTTGTACCCGGATGGACTAGCGGTAGAAGCTCCTACAATGAGCAGTTCTTC. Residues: CSVEVVPGWTSGRSSYNEQFF.

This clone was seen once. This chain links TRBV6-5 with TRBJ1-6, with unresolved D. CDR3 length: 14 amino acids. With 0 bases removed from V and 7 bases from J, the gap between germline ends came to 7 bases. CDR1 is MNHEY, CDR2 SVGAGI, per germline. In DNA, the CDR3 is TGTGCCAGCAGTTACTCGCTTAGAAATTCACCCCTCCACTTT. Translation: CASSYSLRNSPLHF.

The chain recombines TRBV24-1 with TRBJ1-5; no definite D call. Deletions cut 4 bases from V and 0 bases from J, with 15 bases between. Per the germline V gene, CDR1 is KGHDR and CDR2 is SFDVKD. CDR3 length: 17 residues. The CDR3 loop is CATSDPMGGHSNQPQHF. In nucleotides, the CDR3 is TGTGCCACCAGTGACCCCATGGGAGGTCATAGCAATCAGCCCCAGCATTTT.

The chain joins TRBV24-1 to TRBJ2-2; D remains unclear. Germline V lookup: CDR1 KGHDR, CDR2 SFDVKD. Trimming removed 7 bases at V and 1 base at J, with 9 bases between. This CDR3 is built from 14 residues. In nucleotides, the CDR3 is TGTGCCACCAGACAAAACAGGAACACCGGGGAGCTGTTTTTT. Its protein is CATRQNRNTGELFF.

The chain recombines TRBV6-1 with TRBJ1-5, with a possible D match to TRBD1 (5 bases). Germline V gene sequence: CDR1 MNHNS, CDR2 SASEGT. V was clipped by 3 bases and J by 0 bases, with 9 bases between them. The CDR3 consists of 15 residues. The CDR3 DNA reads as TGTGCCAGCAGTGAGGGGGGATATAGCAATCAGCCCCAGCATTTT. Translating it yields CASSEGGYSNQPQHF.

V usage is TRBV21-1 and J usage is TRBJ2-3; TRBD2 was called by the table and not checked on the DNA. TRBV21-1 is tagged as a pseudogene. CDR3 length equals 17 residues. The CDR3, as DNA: TGTGCCAGCAGCAAAAATGCGCCAATTCCGGGGTCAGATACGCAGTATTTT. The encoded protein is CASSKNAPIPGSDTQYF.

CDR3 coding DNA: TGTGCCAGCAGCCAAGATTTGGACAGGAACTATGGCTACACCTTC. Protein sequence: CASSQDLDRNYGYTF. This sequence joins TRBV4-2 and TRBJ1-2; 7 bases line up with TRBD1. Trimming at V came to 0 bases and at J to 2 bases, leaving 3 bases not matched to a gene. CDR3 length: 15 amino acids. The germline V gene has CDR1 LGHNA and CDR2 YNFKEQ.

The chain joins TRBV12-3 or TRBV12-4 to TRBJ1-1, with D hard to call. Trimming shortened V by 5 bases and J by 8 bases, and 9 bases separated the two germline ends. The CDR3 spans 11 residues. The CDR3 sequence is CASSPGGEAFF. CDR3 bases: TGTGCCAGCAGTCCGGGAGGGGAAGCTTTCTTT.

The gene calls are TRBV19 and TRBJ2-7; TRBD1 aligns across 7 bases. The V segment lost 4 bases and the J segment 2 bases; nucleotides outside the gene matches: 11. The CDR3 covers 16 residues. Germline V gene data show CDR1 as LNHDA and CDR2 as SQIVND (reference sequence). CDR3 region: CASSTSPGTATYEQYF. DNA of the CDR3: TGTGCCAGTAGTACCTCCCCCGGGACAGCAACCTACGAGCAGTACTTC. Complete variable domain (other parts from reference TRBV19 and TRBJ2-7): DGGITQSPKYLFRKEGQNVTLSCEQNLNHDAMYWYRQDPGQGLRLIYYSQIVNDFQKGDIAEGYSVSREKKESFPLTVTSAQKNPTAFYLCASSTSPGTATYEQYFGPGTRLTVT.

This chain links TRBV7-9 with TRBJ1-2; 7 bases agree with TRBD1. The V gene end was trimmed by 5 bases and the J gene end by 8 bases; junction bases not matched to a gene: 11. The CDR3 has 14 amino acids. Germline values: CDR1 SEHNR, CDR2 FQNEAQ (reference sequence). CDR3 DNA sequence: TGTGCCAGCAGCGGGCGGGACAGCCTAAGGGGCTACACCTTC. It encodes CASSGRDSLRGYTF.

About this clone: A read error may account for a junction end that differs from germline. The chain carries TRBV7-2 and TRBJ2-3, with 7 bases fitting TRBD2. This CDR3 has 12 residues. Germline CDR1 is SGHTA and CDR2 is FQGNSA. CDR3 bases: TGTGCCAGCAGCTCTCGACTAGCCAGCCCCAATTTT. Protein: CASSSRLASPNF. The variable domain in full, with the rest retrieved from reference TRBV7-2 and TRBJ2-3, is GAGVSQSPSNKVTEKGKDVELRCDPISGHTALYWYRQSLGQGLEFLIYFQGNSAPDKSGLPSDRFSAERTGGSVSTLTIQRTQQEDSAVYLCASSSRLASPNFGPGTRLTVL.

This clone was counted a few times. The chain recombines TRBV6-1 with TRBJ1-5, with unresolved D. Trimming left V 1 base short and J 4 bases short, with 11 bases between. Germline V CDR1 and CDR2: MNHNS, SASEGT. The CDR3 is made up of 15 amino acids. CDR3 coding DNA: TGTGCCAGCAGTGAAGTCGCAGGATCGAATCAGCCCCAGCATTTT. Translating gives CASSEVAGSNQPQHF.

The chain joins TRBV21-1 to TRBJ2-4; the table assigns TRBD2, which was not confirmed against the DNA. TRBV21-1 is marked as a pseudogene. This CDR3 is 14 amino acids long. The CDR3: CASGVPLAKNIQYF. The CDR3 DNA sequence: TGTGCCAGCGGAGTTCCACTCGCCAAAAACATTCAGTACTTC.